This TCR beta chain was recovered during a study of regulatory T cells in long-lasting Graves disease. Study observations and caveats: Persistent cases favored TRBV28, TRBJ1-2 and TRBJ2-5.

Time point reported: newly diagnosed GD, antithyroid drugs for less than 3 months. RNA isolated from PBMCs was used to make the TCR library. Note on this clonotype: Its antigen is unidentified.

Through Arm-PCR of CDR3 regions and iRepertoire HTBI primers, TCR beta libraries were built. TCRdb re-derived calls from the multiplex PCR reads in MiXCR, one entry per CDR3 protein. The table includes about 400,000 distinct CDR3 sequences, 15% to 20% detected once. Germline lookup yields CDR1 LNHDA and CDR2 SQIVND (reference sequence). J gave up 8 bases and V 3 bases, and 9 bases lay outside the gene matches. The CDR3 is 16 amino acids. The sample was also linked to a second study, of T cells in Graves' hyperthyroidism and ophthalmopathy. This second study says: The HTBI primer set drove a first-round RT-PCR of the TCR CDR3. Among thyroid clonotypes expanded above 0.001, most also appeared in blood. Ophthalmopathy could be told apart from stable hyperthyroidism with a 13 V-J model.

The TCR comes from a woman between 18 and 29 years old with Graves disease. The sequenced sample was peripheral blood mononuclear cells (PBMCs), obtained at new diagnosis, from a patient treated with antithyroid drugs. J is TRBJ2-3 and V is TRBV19; 12 bases line up with TRBD2. DNA for the CDR3: TGTGCCAGTAGTATTCGACTAGCGGGAGCTGGAGGTACGCAGTATTTT. It encodes CASSIRLAGAGGTQYF.